These 11 T cell receptor beta chains share one sample of origin, sequenced in a study of blood T cell repertoires in COVID-19. Only in-frame clones appear in the TCRdb table, and some are missing; sequencing was by immunoSEQ multiplex PCR. The top ten clones hold approximately 8.1% of a sample with about 200,000 clones, 84% of them seen once. Sequencing input: peripheral blood. The receptor source for this set is a woman between 45 and 65 years old with active or convalescent COVID-19.

This chain links TRBV12-3 or TRBV12-4 with TRBJ1-1; D gene ambiguous. The CDR3 totals 11 residues. V was trimmed by 5 bases and J by 5 bases, leaving 6 bases between them. CDR3 bases: TGTGCCAGCAGTCCGGGAACTGAAGCTTTCTTT. Its translation is CASSPGTEAFF.

For this clone: The junction does not match germline at one end; this may be a read error. This chain connects TRBV5-4 to TRBJ1-2; D not certain. Germline CDR1 reads SGHNT; CDR2 reads YYREEE (reference sequence). The CDR3 sequence is 15 residues long. The CDR3: CASSLASMPNYGYTF. The CDR3 DNA is TGTGCCAGCAGCTTGGCCAGCATGCCAAACTATGGTTACACCTTC.

J is TRBJ1-6 and V is TRBV6-5; D is unresolved. The CDR3 has 14 amino acids. Germline V gene lookup returns CDR1 MNHEY and CDR2 SVGAGI. V lost 3 bases, J lost 7 bases, and 10 bases lay in between. Here the CDR3 reads CASSYSAGNSPLHF. The CDR3, as DNA: TGTGCCAGCAGTTATAGCGCAGGCAATTCACCCCTCCACTTT.

V usage is TRBV6-1 and J usage is TRBJ2-1; 9 nucleotides agree with TRBD2. V was clipped by 3 bases and J by 0 bases; unmatched bases: 3. This CDR3 is 16 amino acids long. Looked up from germline, CDR1 is MNHNS and CDR2 is SASEGT. The DNA of the CDR3 is TGTGCCAGCAGTGACGATAGCGGGGGCTCCTACAATGAGCAGTTCTTC. Its protein is CASSDDSGGSYNEQFF.

V gene TRBV28 combines with J gene TRBJ1-2; no reliable D call. The V end was cut by 4 bases, the J end by 2 bases, with 5 bases between. Germline V gene data show CDR1 as MDHEN and CDR2 as SYDVKM. This CDR3 has 12 residues. The CDR3 sequence is CASSSPNYGYTF. The CDR3 DNA reads TGTGCCAGCAGTTCCCCGAACTATGGCTACACCTTC.

The chain recombines TRBV19 with TRBJ2-7; D possibly corresponds to TRBD2 (6 bases). CDR1 LNHDA and CDR2 SQIVND come from the germline V gene (reference sequence). The V end lost 3 bases, the J end lost 4 bases, and 13 bases lay between the germline ends. The CDR3 consists of 14 residues. This chain's CDR3 is CASSIGRDPYEQYF. Here the CDR3 DNA reads TGTGCCAGTAGTATTGGGCGGGACCCATACGAGCAGTACTTC.

The chain links TRBV10-3 to TRBJ2-1; TRBD2 might be the D (6 bases). The CDR3 is 14 residues long. V was pared by 6 bases and J by 4 bases, with 13 bases between. Germline V gives CDR1 ENHRY, CDR2 SYGVKD. The CDR3 DNA sequence: TGTGCCATCAGAGGGACTCCCTTGTACAATGAGCAGTTCTTC. Amino acids: CAIRGTPLYNEQFF.

The chain joins TRBV9 to TRBJ1-2, with TRBD1 matching over 8 bases. V lost 4 bases, J lost 3 bases, and 5 bases stayed unmatched. CDR1 and CDR2 from the germline V gene are SGDLS and YYNGEE. CDR3 length equals 14 residues. The CDR3 nucleotides are TGTGCCAGCAGCAGAGGACAGGGTGACTATGGCTACACCTTC. This encodes CASSRGQGDYGYTF.

The chain employs TRBV6-5 and TRBJ1-1; D uncertain. This CDR3 has 13 residues. The V and J ends lost 6 bases and 4 bases respectively, with 12 bases between them. The germline gives CDR1 MNHEY, CDR2 SVGAGI. CDR3 bases: TGTGCCAGCAGCCGACCGCGGGGCACTGAAGCTTTCTTT. Residues: CASSRPRGTEAFF.

The CDR3, as DNA: TGTGCCAGCTGGGGCTTAGGAGAAGGGTACCAAGAGACCCAGTACTTC. It encodes CASWGLGEGYQETQYF. The chain is built from TRBV5-4 and TRBJ2-5; tentatively, D is TRBD1 (5 bases). Germline assignment: CDR1 SGHNT and CDR2 YYREEE (reference sequence). Trimming removed 7 bases from V and 0 bases from J, with 19 bases in between. This CDR3 has 16 residues.

J is TRBJ2-1 and V is TRBV30, with TRBD2 as a possible D gene (5 bases). The V end lost 4 bases, the J end lost 8 bases, and 18 bases lay between the germline ends. The CDR3 contains 14 residues. Germline V gene sequence: CDR1 GTSNPN, CDR2 SVGIG (reference sequence). The CDR3 region is CAWTRIARADEQFF. In DNA form, the CDR3 reads TGTGCCTGGACTCGGATAGCGAGAGCGGATGAGCAGTTCTTC.